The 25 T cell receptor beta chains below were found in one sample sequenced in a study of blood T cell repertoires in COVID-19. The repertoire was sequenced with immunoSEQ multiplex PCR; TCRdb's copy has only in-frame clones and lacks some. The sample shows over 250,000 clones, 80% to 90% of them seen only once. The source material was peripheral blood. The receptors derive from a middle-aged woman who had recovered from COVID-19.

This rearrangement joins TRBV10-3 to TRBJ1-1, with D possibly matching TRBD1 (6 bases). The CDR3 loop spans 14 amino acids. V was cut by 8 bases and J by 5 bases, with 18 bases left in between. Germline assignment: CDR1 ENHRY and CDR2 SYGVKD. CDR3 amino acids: CAIGPDSMLTEAFF. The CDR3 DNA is TGTGCCATCGGCCCGGACAGTATGTTAACTGAAGCTTTCTTT.

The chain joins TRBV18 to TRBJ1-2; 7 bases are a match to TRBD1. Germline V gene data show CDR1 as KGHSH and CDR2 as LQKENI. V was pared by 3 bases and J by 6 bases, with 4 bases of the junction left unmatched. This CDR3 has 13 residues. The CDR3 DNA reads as TGTGCCAGCTCACCCAACACAGGGGATGGCTACACCTTC. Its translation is CASSPNTGDGYTF.

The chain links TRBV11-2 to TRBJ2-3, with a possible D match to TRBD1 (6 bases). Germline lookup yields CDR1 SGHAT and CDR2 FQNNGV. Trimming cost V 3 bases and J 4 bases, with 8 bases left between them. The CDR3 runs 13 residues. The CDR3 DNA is TGTGCCAGCAGCTTTGGACAGTCAGATACGCAGTATTTT. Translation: CASSFGQSDTQYF.

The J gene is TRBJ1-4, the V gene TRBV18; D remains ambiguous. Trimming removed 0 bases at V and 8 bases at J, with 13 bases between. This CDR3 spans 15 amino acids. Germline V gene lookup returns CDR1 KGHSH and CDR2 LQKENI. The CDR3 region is CASSPPSRSREKLFF. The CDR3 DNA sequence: TGTGCCAGCTCACCACCATCCAGAAGTCGAGAAAAACTGTTTTTT.

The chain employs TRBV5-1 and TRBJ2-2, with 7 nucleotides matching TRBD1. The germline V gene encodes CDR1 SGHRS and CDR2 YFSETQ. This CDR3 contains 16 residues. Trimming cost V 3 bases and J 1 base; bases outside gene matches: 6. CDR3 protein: CASSSTGTVNTGELFF. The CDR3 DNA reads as TGCGCCAGCAGCTCGACCGGGACAGTGAACACCGGGGAGCTGTTTTTT.

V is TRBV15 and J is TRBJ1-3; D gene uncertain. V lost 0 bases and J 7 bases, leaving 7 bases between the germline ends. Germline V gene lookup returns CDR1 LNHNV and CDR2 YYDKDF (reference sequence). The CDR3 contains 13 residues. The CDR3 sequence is CATSRDRPNTIYF. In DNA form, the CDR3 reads TGTGCCACCAGCAGAGATCGTCCGAACACCATATATTTT.

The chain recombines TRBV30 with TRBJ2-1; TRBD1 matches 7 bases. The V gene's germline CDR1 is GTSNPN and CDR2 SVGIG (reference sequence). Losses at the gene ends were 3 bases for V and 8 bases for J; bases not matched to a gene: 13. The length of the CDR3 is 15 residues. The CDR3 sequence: CAWSVGDRVYDEQFF. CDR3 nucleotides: TGTGCCTGGAGCGTTGGCGACAGGGTTTATGATGAGCAGTTCTTC.

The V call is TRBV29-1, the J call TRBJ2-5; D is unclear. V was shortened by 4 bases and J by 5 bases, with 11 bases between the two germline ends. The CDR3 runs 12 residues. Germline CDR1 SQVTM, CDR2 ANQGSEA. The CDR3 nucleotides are TGCAGCGTTGGGTCCACTACGGAGACCCAGTACTTC. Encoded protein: CSVGSTTETQYF. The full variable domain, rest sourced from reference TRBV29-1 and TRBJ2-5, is SAVISQKPSRDICQRGTSLTIQCQVDSQVTMMFWYRQQPGQSLTLIATANQGSEATYESGFVIDKFPISRPNLTFSTLTVSNMSPEDSSIYLCSVGSTTETQYFGPGTRLLVL.

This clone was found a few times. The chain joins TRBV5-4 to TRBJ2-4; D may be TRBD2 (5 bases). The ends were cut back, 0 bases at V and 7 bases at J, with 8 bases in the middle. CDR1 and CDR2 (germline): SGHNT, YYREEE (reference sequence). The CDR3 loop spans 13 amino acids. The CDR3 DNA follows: TGTGCCAGCAGCTTGGGCACGGGGAACATTCAGTACTTC. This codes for CASSLGTGNIQYF.

CDR3 amino acids: CSVDMAGGTDTQYF. For the CDR3, the DNA is TGCAGCGTTGATATGGCGGGGGGCACAGATACGCAGTATTTT. The chain has TRBV29-1 and TRBJ2-3, with 7 bases that match TRBD2. Germline trimming cut 3 bases from V and 1 base from J; bases unmatched to any gene: 4. CDR3 length: 14 residues. CDR1 is SQVTM and CDR2 is ANQGSEA in the germline V gene.

CDR3 loop: CASSMLDSSGANVLTF. CDR3 bases: TGTGCCAGTAGTATGCTGGACTCCTCCGGGGCCAACGTCCTGACTTTC. V and J are TRBV19 and TRBJ2-6, with a weak D call TRBD2 (5 bases). The CDR3 totals 16 residues. Germline V gene lookup returns CDR1 LNHDA and CDR2 SQIVND (reference sequence). The V end lost 3 bases, the J end lost 4 bases, and 13 bases lay between the germline ends.

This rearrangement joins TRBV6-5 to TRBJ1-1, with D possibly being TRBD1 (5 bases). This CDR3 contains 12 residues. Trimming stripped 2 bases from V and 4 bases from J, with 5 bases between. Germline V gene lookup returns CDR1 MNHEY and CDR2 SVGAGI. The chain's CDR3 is CASSYGATEAFF. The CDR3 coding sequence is TGTGCCAGCAGTTACGGGGCCACTGAAGCTTTCTTT.

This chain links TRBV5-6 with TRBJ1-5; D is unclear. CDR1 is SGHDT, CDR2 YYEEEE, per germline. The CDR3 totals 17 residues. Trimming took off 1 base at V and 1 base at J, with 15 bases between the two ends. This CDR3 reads CASSLRRGYGSNQPQHF. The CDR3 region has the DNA TGTGCCAGCAGCTTGCGTCGCGGTTACGGGAGCAATCAGCCCCAGCATTTT.

The CDR3 bases are TGTGCCACCAGTGATTCCTCGCGCGGACAGGGGGCACTCTCCGGGGAGCTGTTTTTT. Encoded protein: CATSDSSRGQGALSGELFF. The chain recombines TRBV24-1 with TRBJ2-2; 11 bases are a match to TRBD1. V lost 2 bases to trimming and J lost 6 bases; unmatched junction nucleotides: 13. Germline V CDR1 and CDR2: KGHDR, SFDVKD. The CDR3 sequence is 19 residues long.

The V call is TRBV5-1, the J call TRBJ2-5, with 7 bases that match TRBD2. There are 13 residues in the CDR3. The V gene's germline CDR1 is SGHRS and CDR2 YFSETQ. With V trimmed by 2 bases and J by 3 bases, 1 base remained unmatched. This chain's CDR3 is CASSFSGEETQYF. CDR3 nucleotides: TGCGCCAGCAGCTTCAGCGGGGAAGAGACCCAGTACTTC.

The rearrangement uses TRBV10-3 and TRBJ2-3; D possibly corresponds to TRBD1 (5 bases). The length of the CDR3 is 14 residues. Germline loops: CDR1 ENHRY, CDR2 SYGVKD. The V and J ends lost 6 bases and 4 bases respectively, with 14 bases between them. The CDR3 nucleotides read TGTGCCATCAGCAGCAATTACAGGCCAGATACGCAGTATTTT. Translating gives CAISSNYRPDTQYF.

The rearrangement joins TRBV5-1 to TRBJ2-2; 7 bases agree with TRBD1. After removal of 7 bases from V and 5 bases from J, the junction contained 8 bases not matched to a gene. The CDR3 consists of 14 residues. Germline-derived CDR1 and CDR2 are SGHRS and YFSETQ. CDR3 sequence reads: CASAGQALTGELFF. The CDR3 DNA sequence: TGCGCCAGCGCTGGACAGGCCCTAACCGGGGAGCTGTTTTTT.

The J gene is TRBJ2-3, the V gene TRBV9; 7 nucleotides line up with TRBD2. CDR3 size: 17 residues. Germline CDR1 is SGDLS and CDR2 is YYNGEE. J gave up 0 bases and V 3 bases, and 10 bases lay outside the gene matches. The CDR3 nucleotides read TGTGCCAGCAGCGCATCCTCACTAGCGCAAAGCACAGATACGCAGTATTTT. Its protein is CASSASSLAQSTDTQYF.

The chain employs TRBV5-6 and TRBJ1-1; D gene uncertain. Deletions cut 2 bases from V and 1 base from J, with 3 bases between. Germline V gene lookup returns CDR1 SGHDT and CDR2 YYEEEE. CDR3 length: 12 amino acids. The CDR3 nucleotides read TGTGCCAGCAGCTTCTGGAACACTGAAGCTTTCTTT. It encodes CASSFWNTEAFF.

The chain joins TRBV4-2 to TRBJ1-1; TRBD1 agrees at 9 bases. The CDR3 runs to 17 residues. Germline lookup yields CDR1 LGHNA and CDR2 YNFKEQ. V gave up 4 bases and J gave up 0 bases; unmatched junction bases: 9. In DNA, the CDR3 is TGTGCCAGCAGCCGAGGGACAGGGAGGGGGTTGAACACTGAAGCTTTCTTT. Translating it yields CASSRGTGRGLNTEAFF.

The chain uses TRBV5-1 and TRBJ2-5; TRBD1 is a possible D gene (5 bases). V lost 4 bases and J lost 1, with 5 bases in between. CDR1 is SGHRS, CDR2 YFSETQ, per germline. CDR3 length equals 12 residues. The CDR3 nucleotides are TGCGCCAGCAGCACAGGCCAAGAGACCCAGTACTTC. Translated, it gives CASSTGQETQYF.

The CDR3 loop reads CASSLWTSYEQYF. In DNA form, the CDR3 reads TGTGCCAGCAGTCTATGGACATCCTACGAGCAGTACTTC. The chain recombines TRBV12-3 or TRBV12-4 with TRBJ2-7; D possibly corresponds to TRBD1 (5 bases). The CDR3 contains 13 residues. The germline V and J ends were trimmed by 5 bases and 1 base, with 9 bases remaining between them.

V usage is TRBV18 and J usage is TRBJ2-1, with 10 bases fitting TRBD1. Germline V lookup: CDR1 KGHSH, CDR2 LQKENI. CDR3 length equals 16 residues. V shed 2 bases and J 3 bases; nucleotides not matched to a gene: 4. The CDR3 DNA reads TGTGCCAGCTCACCAACGACAGGGGGCGACTACAATGAGCAGTTCTTC. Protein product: CASSPTTGGDYNEQFF. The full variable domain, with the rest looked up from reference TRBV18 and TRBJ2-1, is NAGVMQNPRHLVRRRGQEARLRCSPMKGHSHVYWYRQLPEEGLKFMVYLQKENIIDESGMPKERFSAEFPKEGPSILRIQQVVRGDSAAYFCASSPTTGGDYNEQFFGPGTRLTVL.

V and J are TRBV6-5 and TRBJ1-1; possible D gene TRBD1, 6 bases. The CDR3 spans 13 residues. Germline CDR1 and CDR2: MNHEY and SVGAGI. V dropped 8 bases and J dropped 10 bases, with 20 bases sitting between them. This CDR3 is CASSLRGALRAFF. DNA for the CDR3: TGTGCCAGCTCTTTACGGGGGGCGCTAAGAGCTTTCTTT.

The CDR3 loop is CASSNRATNEKLFF. The CDR3 coding sequence is TGTGCCAGTTCCAACAGGGCCACTAATGAAAAACTGTTTTTT. The chain uses TRBV6-5 and TRBJ1-4; possibly TRBD1 for D (6 bases). The V end was cut by 9 bases, the J end by 2 bases, with 13 bases between. This CDR3 region has 14 residues. Germline lookup yields CDR1 MNHEY and CDR2 SVGAGI.